The rows below give T cell receptor beta chains drawn from one sample of a study of T-cell memory formation after mild COVID-19. TCRdb processed the 5' RACE reads anew with MiXCR; each CDR3 protein has one entry. The data show some 97,000 distinct CDR3 sequences, approximately 12% seen once. Material for sequencing was PBMCs or a T cell subset sorted from them (not recorded which). These receptors all come from a man younger than 35 who had mild COVID-19 (a few samples of this study predate the infection). Cell type and time point are not known. CDR3s include the opening cysteine and the closing phenylalanine or tryptophan. The D gene is left open where the match is weak. Not all rows give a size; the values are once, few, many and, for expanded clones, a class.

cdr3_aa: CASSQDVEGNEAFF; cdr3_nt: TGCGCCAGCAGCCAAGACGTTGAAGGGAATGAAGCTTTCTTT; j_call: TRBJ1-1; clone_size: .; cdr3_length: 14; v_call: TRBV4-3; d_call: .
cdr3_aa: CASSLYRGGTDTQYF; cdr3_nt: TGTGCCAGCAGCTTATACCGGGGAGGAACAGATACGCAGTATTTT; j_call: TRBJ2-3; clone_size: many; cdr3_length: 15; v_call: TRBV7-9; d_call: .
cdr3_aa: CASSPVGSGANVLTF; cdr3_nt: TGTGCCAGCAGCCCGGTGGGCTCTGGGGCCAACGTCCTGACTTTC; j_call: TRBJ2-6; clone_size: few; cdr3_length: 15; v_call: TRBV7-3; d_call: .
cdr3_aa: CASSYTSGDYNEQFF; cdr3_nt: TGTGCCAGCAGTTATACTAGCGGGGACTACAATGAGCAGTTCTTC; j_call: TRBJ2-1; clone_size: .; cdr3_length: 15; v_call: TRBV6-5; d_call: TRBD2
cdr3_aa: CASSPDNYGYTF; cdr3_nt: TGTGCCAGTAGTCCGGATAACTATGGCTACACCTTC; j_call: TRBJ1-2; clone_size: few; cdr3_length: 12; v_call: TRBV19; d_call: .
cdr3_aa: CASSTLADNEQFF; cdr3_nt: TGTGCCAGCAGCACACTAGCGGACAATGAGCAGTTCTTC; j_call: TRBJ2-1; clone_size: .; cdr3_length: 13; v_call: TRBV28; d_call: TRBD2
cdr3_aa: CASSPAVASGNTIYF; cdr3_nt: TGTGCCAGCAGCCCGGCCGTGGCCTCTGGAAACACCATATATTTT; j_call: TRBJ1-3; clone_size: .; cdr3_length: 15; v_call: TRBV7-9; d_call: .
cdr3_aa: CAISESGRQETQYF; cdr3_nt: TGTGCCATCAGTGAGTCGGGCAGACAAGAGACCCAGTACTTC; j_call: TRBJ2-5; clone_size: few; cdr3_length: 14; v_call: TRBV10-3; d_call: .
cdr3_aa: CASSLLLGGADGELFF; cdr3_nt: TGTGCCAGCAGCTTACTGTTAGGGGGCGCGGACGGGGAGCTGTTTTTT; j_call: TRBJ2-2; clone_size: .; cdr3_length: 16; v_call: TRBV7-3; d_call: TRBD1
cdr3_aa: CATSRGQGGNQPQHF; cdr3_nt: TGTGCCACCAGCAGAGGACAGGGGGGCAATCAGCCCCAGCATTTT; j_call: TRBJ1-5; clone_size: .; cdr3_length: 15; v_call: TRBV15; d_call: TRBD1
cdr3_aa: CASSFTGPYEQYF; cdr3_nt: TGCGCCAGCAGCTTTACAGGTCCCTACGAGCAGTACTTC; j_call: TRBJ2-7; clone_size: .; cdr3_length: 13; v_call: TRBV5-1; d_call: .
cdr3_aa: CASSPKTGGPAGELFF; cdr3_nt: TGTGCCAGCAGCCCGAAGACTGGAGGGCCCGCCGGGGAGCTGTTTTTT; j_call: TRBJ2-2; clone_size: few; cdr3_length: 16; v_call: TRBV6-6; d_call: .
cdr3_aa: CASSYGRRGSSYNEQFF; cdr3_nt: TGTGCCAGCAGTTACGGCAGGCGGGGGAGCTCCTACAATGAGCAGTTCTTC; j_call: TRBJ2-1; clone_size: .; cdr3_length: 17; v_call: TRBV6-2/TRBV6-3; d_call: TRBD2
cdr3_aa: CASSYSLAGSLYGYTF; cdr3_nt: TGTGCCAGCAGTTACTCTTTGGCAGGGAGTTTGTATGGCTACACCTTC; j_call: TRBJ1-2; clone_size: many; cdr3_length: 16; v_call: TRBV6-5; d_call: .
cdr3_aa: CASSYEGTGMNTEAFF; cdr3_nt: TGTGCCAGCAGTTACGAAGGGACTGGGATGAACACTGAAGCTTTCTTT; j_call: TRBJ1-1; clone_size: few; cdr3_length: 16; v_call: TRBV6-2/TRBV6-3; d_call: .
cdr3_aa: CASSVDNYQPQHF; cdr3_nt: TGTGCCAGCAGCGTCGACAACTATCAGCCCCAGCATTTT; j_call: TRBJ1-5; clone_size: few; cdr3_length: 13; v_call: TRBV7-2; d_call: .
cdr3_aa: CAWSGHSSYEQYF; cdr3_nt: TGTGCCTGGAGTGGACATAGCTCCTACGAGCAGTACTTC; j_call: TRBJ2-7; clone_size: .; cdr3_length: 13; v_call: TRBV30; d_call: .
cdr3_aa: CASSQEHSPNYGYTF; cdr3_nt: TGTGCCAGCAGCCAAGAACACAGCCCTAACTATGGCTACACCTTC; j_call: TRBJ1-2; clone_size: once; cdr3_length: 15; v_call: TRBV4-2; d_call: .
cdr3_aa: CASSQDLTQATTYEQYF; cdr3_nt: TGCGCCAGCAGCCAAGATCTAACACAGGCTACCACCTACGAGCAGTACTTC; j_call: TRBJ2-7; clone_size: many; cdr3_length: 17; v_call: TRBV4-3; d_call: .
cdr3_aa: CASRERSYNSPLHF; cdr3_nt: TGTGCCAGCCGAGAGAGATCCTATAATTCACCCCTCCACTTT; j_call: TRBJ1-6; clone_size: .; cdr3_length: 14; v_call: TRBV12-3/TRBV12-4; d_call: .
cdr3_aa: CASSRPLGSDRPDNEQFF; cdr3_nt: TGTGCCAGCAGCCGCCCCTTGGGCTCGGACAGACCAGACAATGAGCAGTTCTTC; j_call: TRBJ2-1; clone_size: .; cdr3_length: 18; v_call: TRBV7-9; d_call: .
cdr3_aa: CASSQGLDWGSGELFF; cdr3_nt: TGTGCCAGCAGCCAAGGCCTAGATTGGGGTAGCGGGGAGCTGTTTTTT; j_call: TRBJ2-2; clone_size: .; cdr3_length: 16; v_call: TRBV4-2; d_call: .